Listed below are T cell receptor beta chains from one sample, sequenced in a study of blood T cell repertoires in COVID-19. TCRdb keeps only in-frame clones here, not all; method: immunoSEQ multiplex PCR. The sample shows a few hundred thousand clones, roughly nine tenths of them seen only once. The material sequenced was PBMCs or T cells enriched from blood (not recorded which). The receptors derive from a woman aged 25-40 years who had recovered from COVID-19. CDR3s include the opening cysteine and the closing phenylalanine or tryptophan. D genes are given only for firm matches. A clone size is listed for some rows: how often the clone was seen (once, few, many), or a class if it is expanded.

CDR3 protein: CAIRGHSGRLADTQYF
CDR3 DNA: TGTGCCATCAGGGGACATAGCGGGAGGTTGGCAGATACGCAGTATTTT
V gene: TRBV10-3
clone size: -
J gene: TRBJ2-3
D gene: TRBD2

CDR3 protein: CASSLVGLTVGLYNEQFF
CDR3 DNA: TGTGCCAGCAGCTTAGTGGGTCTTACAGTTGGTCTGTACAATGAGCAGTTCTTC
V gene: TRBV7-2
clone size: -
J gene: TRBJ2-1
D gene: -

CDR3 protein: CASKTVGDSYEQYF
CDR3 DNA: TGTGCCAGTAAAACCGTTGGAGACTCCTACGAGCAGTACTTC
V gene: TRBV19
clone size: -
J gene: TRBJ2-7
D gene: -

CDR3 protein: CASIQQYSNQPQHF
CDR3 DNA: TGTGCCAGTATCCAACAATATAGCAATCAGCCCCAGCATTTT
V gene: TRBV2
clone size: -
J gene: TRBJ1-5
D gene: -

CDR3 protein: CASSQIGRQEQYF
CDR3 DNA: TGTGCCAGCAGCCAAATCGGGAGGCAAGAGCAGTACTTC
V gene: TRBV3-1/TRBV3-2
clone size: -
J gene: TRBJ2-7
D gene: TRBD2

CDR3 protein: CASSVYFWDRGLTEAFF
CDR3 DNA: TGTGCCAGCAGCGTATACTTTTGGGACAGGGGTCTCACTGAAGCTTTCTTT
V gene: TRBV11-2
clone size: few
J gene: TRBJ1-1
D gene: TRBD1

CDR3 protein: CASSYSGGMGETQYF
CDR3 DNA: TGTGCCAGCAGTTACTCCGGCGGGATGGGGGAGACCCAGTACTTC
V gene: TRBV6-5
clone size: -
J gene: TRBJ2-5
D gene: -

CDR3 protein: CASILDRGNTEAFF
CDR3 DNA: TGTGCCAGTATCCTGGACAGGGGGAACACTGAAGCTTTCTTT
V gene: TRBV19
clone size: -
J gene: TRBJ1-1
D gene: TRBD1

CDR3 protein: CASSPRGGRRDTQYF
CDR3 DNA: TGTGCCAGCAGCCCCCGCGGCGGGAGGAGGGATACGCAGTATTTT
V gene: TRBV13
clone size: -
J gene: TRBJ2-3
D gene: TRBD2

CDR3 protein: CASSFEREYTGELFF
CDR3 DNA: TGTGCCAGCAGCTTTGAGCGGGAGTACACCGGGGAGCTGTTTTTT
V gene: TRBV7-6
clone size: -
J gene: TRBJ2-2
D gene: TRBD2

CDR3 protein: CASSPPSEAFF
CDR3 DNA: TGTGCCAGCAGCCCCCCCAGTGAAGCTTTCTTT
V gene: TRBV6-5
clone size: -
J gene: TRBJ1-1
D gene: -

CDR3 protein: CASSQDFGLILGVEQYF
CDR3 DNA: TGCGCCAGCAGCCAAGATTTTGGCCTTATCCTAGGGGTCGAGCAGTACTTC
V gene: TRBV4-1
clone size: -
J gene: TRBJ2-7
D gene: -

CDR3 protein: CASSFRTFSGQFF
CDR3 DNA: TGTGCCAGCAGTTTCCGGACATTTTCAGGGCAGTTCTTC
V gene: TRBV28
clone size: -
J gene: TRBJ2-1
D gene: -

CDR3 protein: CASGLETLAHGYTF
CDR3 DNA: TGTGCTAGTGGTTTGGAGACCCTAGCCCATGGCTACACCTTC
V gene: TRBV12-5
clone size: once
J gene: TRBJ1-2
D gene: -